This T cell receptor (beta chain) was observed in a study of T cells in localized non-small cell lung cancer. Libraries were prepared by immunoSEQ multiplex PCR; TCRdb keeps only in-frame clonotypes and omits some of them. The sample lists 25,000 to 30,000 clones, 85% to 90% occurring once. For this clone: Its specificity is not known.

Study-wide points: Maximal T cell clonality occurred in uninvolved adjacent lung, with tumor ranking below it. The study detected a median around 61 of the top 100 tumor clones in adjacent lung. Sequencing covered just one tumor region, so heterogeneity cannot be ruled out.

The CDR3 is made up of 15 amino acids. V was clipped by 6 bases and J by 2 bases, with 16 bases between them. Germline V gives CDR1 MNHEY, CDR2 SVGAGI. The rearrangement joins TRBV6-5 to TRBJ2-5; the D is unclear. The clonotype originates from a woman aged 18-55 years with stage I lung adenocarcinoma. The sequencing used peripheral blood, collected before any cancer treatment. Written as DNA, the CDR3 is TGTGCCAGCAGCCCTACTCGCGCTAGACAAGAGACCCAGTACTTC. Translating it yields CASSPTRARQETQYF.